A selection of T cell receptor beta chains follows, all from one sample in a study of T cell changes during pregnancy in multiple sclerosis. Generated by immunoSEQ multiplex PCR, the TCRdb table keeps only in-frame clones and is missing some. The sample includes 20,000 to 25,000 clones, 91% of them seen just once. The sequences come from CD4+ T cells from peripheral blood mononuclear cells, collected in the third trimester of pregnancy. All receptors derive from a female donor with multiple sclerosis, enrolled in a pregnancy study. Both conserved end residues are part of each CDR3. Each record gives: D gene, V gene, J gene, clone size, CDR3 DNA, CDR3 protein. A D gene is named only where the DNA matches it firmly. Where a row states a size, it is once, few, many or the class of an expanded clone; other rows omit it.

TRBD1	TRBV28	TRBJ1-2	.	TGTGCCAGCAGTTGGACAGGGGGCGAACTCCTTCTTAACTATGGCTACACCTTC	CASSWTGGELLLNYGYTF
.	TRBV19	TRBJ2-2	.	TGTGCCAGTAGTCGTCTGGGAGAGAGGGCCGGGGAGCTGTTTTTT	CASSRLGERAGELFF
TRBD2	TRBV2	TRBJ2-1	.	TGTGCCAGCAGTCAGCGGGGGGGCGCGTGGAATGAGCAGTTCTTC	CASSQRGGAWNEQFF
TRBD2	TRBV7-3	TRBJ2-3	.	TGTGCCAGCAGCCTGGGACTAGCGTCTGCAGATACGCAGTATTTT	CASSLGLASADTQYF
TRBD1	TRBV7-2	TRBJ1-2	.	TGTGCCAGCAGCTCTAGGGGGGACAGTTTCTATGGCTACACCTTC	CASSSRGDSFYGYTF
.	TRBV12-5	TRBJ2-7	.	TGTGCTAGTGGTTTGAGAGGTCAGCAGTACTTC	CASGLRGQQYF
TRBD1	TRBV9	TRBJ1-2	once	TGTGCCAGCAGCTACGGGACAGGGAATTATGGCTACACCTTC	CASSYGTGNYGYTF
.	TRBV7-8	TRBJ1-1	.	TGTGCCAGCAGCTTAGACTTAGGGGGCACTGAAGCTTTCTTT	CASSLDLGGTEAFF
.	TRBV2	TRBJ1-6	.	TGTGCCAGCAGGCGAACGTTAGACTCCTATAATTCACCCCTCCACTTT	CASRRTLDSYNSPLHF
TRBD1	TRBV2	TRBJ1-6	.	TGTGCCAGCAGATCCGACAGGGCGGGAGGTTCACCCCTCCACTTT	CASRSDRAGGSPLHF
TRBD2	TRBV7-3	TRBJ2-5	once	TGTGCCAGCAGCCGGGGGGGGGCCGGCGGGGAGACCCAGTACTTC	CASSRGGAGGETQYF
.	TRBV10-3	TRBJ2-5	.	TGTGCCATCAGTGAGGGAGGCAGGAGTAAAGAGACCCAGTACTTC	CAISEGGRSKETQYF
.	TRBV7-2	TRBJ2-2	.	TGTGCCAGCAGCTTAGCAGATATTAGGGAGGTTGTCACCGGGGAGCTGTTTTTT	CASSLADIREVVTGELFF
.	TRBV7-8	TRBJ1-1	few	TGTGCCAGCAGCTTACGGACAGAGGGTTATGGAGCTTTCTTT	CASSLRTEGYGAFF
.	TRBV10-2	TRBJ1-2	.	TGCGCCAGCAGTGAGTCGAGGGAGAAACCTACTGGCTACACCTTC	CASSESREKPTGYTF
.	TRBV18	TRBJ2-7	.	TGTGCCAGCTCACCACGGGGATCGGGGGAGCAGTACTTC	CASSPRGSGEQYF
.	TRBV19	TRBJ1-2	.	TGTGCCAGTAGCATGCGGGACCACTTATATGGCTACACCTTC	CASSMRDHLYGYTF
.	TRBV28	TRBJ1-3	.	TGTGCCAGCAGTGCCCTGCGGTATGGAAACACCATATATTTT	CASSALRYGNTIYF
TRBD2	TRBV19	TRBJ2-5	.	TGTGCCAGTGGGACTAGCGGCTTCCGCCCCCAGTACTTC	CASGTSGFRPQYF
TRBD1	TRBV6-6	TRBJ1-2	.	TGTGCCAGCAGTTCCCCAGAGGCAGGGGGCTTATGGGGCTACACCTTC	CASSSPEAGGLWGYTF
TRBD1	TRBV9	TRBJ1-2	.	TGTGCCAGCAGCGTACAGGGGGCTAACTATGGCTACACCTTC	CASSVQGANYGYTF
TRBD2	TRBV7-9	TRBJ2-1	.	TGTGCCAGCAGCTTAGGACTAGCGGGGGCCTACAATGAGCAGTTCTTC	CASSLGLAGAYNEQFF
.	TRBV27	TRBJ2-7	once	TGTGCCAGCAGTACCTGGACTTCTTTGGCGGACGAGCAGTACTTC	CASSTWTSLADEQYF
TRBD1	TRBV2	TRBJ1-1	.	TGTGCCAGCAGGCTGACAGGGGGCATCAGTGAAGCTTTCTTT	CASRLTGGISEAFF
.	TRBV7-2	TRBJ1-6	.	TGTGCCAGCAGCTTACACAGGCTTAATTCACCCCTCCACTTT	CASSLHRLNSPLHF
.	TRBV7-2	TRBJ2-5	.	TGTGCCAGTTGGACAGTACCAGAGACCCAGTACTTC	CASWTVPETQYF
.	TRBV7-2	TRBJ1-2	few	TGTGCCAGCAGCTCTTCCCCGAGGGAACCCTATGGCTACACCTTC	CASSSSPREPYGYTF
.	TRBV18	TRBJ1-4	.	TGTGCCAGCTCACCAGCCAGGCTCGCGGAAAAACTGTTTTTT	CASSPARLAEKLFF
TRBD1	TRBV15	TRBJ2-7	.	TGTGCCACCAGCAGAGATAGAGACAGGGGCTACGAGCAGTACTTC	CATSRDRDRGYEQYF
.	TRBV18	TRBJ1-1	.	TGTGCCAGCTCCCCTCAGTTGAACACTGAAGCTTTCTTT	CASSPQLNTEAFF
TRBD1	TRBV5-1	TRBJ2-2	.	TGCGCCAGCAGCTTGTCCCTAAGGACAGGGCCCACCGGGGAGCTGTTTTTT	CASSLSLRTGPTGELFF
TRBD1	TRBV5-1	TRBJ1-4	.	TGCGCCAGCAGCTTGGGGGCTACAGGGGGGGAAAAACTGTTTTTT	CASSLGATGGEKLFF
.	TRBV6-5	TRBJ1-3	.	TGTGCCAGCGGCTTCCCCGGGAACACCATATATTTT	CASGFPGNTIYF
.	TRBV6-1	TRBJ2-3	.	TGTGCCAGCCCCGCTCCGGGGGCAGATACGCAGTATTTT	CASPAPGADTQYF
.	TRBV6-1	TRBJ1-5	.	TGTGCCAGCAGTGAACGGGGGGGCGGGCAGCCCCAGCATTTT	CASSERGGGQPQHF
.	TRBV5-1	TRBJ1-2	.	TGCGCCAGCAGCTTGGGGTCAGGGTACGTTTATGGCTACACCTTC	CASSLGSGYVYGYTF
.	TRBV5-1	TRBJ1-2	.	TGCGCCAGCAGCCAATACGGGAGCCCTGACGGCTACACCTTC	CASSQYGSPDGYTF
.	TRBV18	TRBJ2-2	.	TGTGCCAGCTCACCAAACAGGCAAGTCGGGGAGCTGTTTTTT	CASSPNRQVGELFF
TRBD1	TRBV6-5	TRBJ2-7	.	TGTGCCAGCAGTTACGACCGGGACAGGGCCTACGAGCAGTACTTC	CASSYDRDRAYEQYF
.	TRBV5-1	TRBJ1-2	.	TGCGCCAGCAGCCCTCAGATGGACAAGAACTATGGCTACACCTTC	CASSPQMDKNYGYTF
.	TRBV2	TRBJ1-5	few	TGTGCCAGCAGTGAAGGGTGGGGCCAGCCCCAGCATTTT	CASSEGWGQPQHF
.	TRBV2	TRBJ2-4	.	TGTGCCAGCAGTGCGACTCGGGCTAGCGACATTCAGTACTTC	CASSATRASDIQYF
.	TRBV5-4	TRBJ1-2	.	TGTGCCAGCAGTTTGGACTTGCAGGGTAATAACTATGGCTACACCTTC	CASSLDLQGNNYGYTF
TRBD1	TRBV5-1	TRBJ1-5	.	TGCGCCAGCAGCCCCCGGGGACAGGGTGGTTTTCAGCCCCAGCATTTT	CASSPRGQGGFQPQHF
.	TRBV14	TRBJ1-2	.	TGTGCCAGCAGCCAACCACCGGGGGGGGGTTCGGATGGCTACACCTTC	CASSQPPGGGSDGYTF
.	TRBV5-1	TRBJ1-6	.	TGCGCCAGCGCGGAAACAACGGATTCACCCCTCCACTTT	CASAETTDSPLHF
TRBD1	TRBV23-1	TRBJ2-5	few	TGCGCCAGCAGTCAATCGGGAGGGACAGGGAATTGGTACCAAGAGACCCAGTACTTC	CASSQSGGTGNWYQETQYF
.	TRBV30	TRBJ2-5	.	TGTGCCTGGAGTAGGGGCGGGGCCCGGGGGGAGACCCAGTACTTC	CAWSRGGARGETQYF
TRBD1	TRBV6-1	TRBJ1-6	.	TGTGCCAGCAGTGTCTCGGCGGGACAGGGGATTAATTCACCCCTCCACTTT	CASSVSAGQGINSPLHF
.	TRBV5-1	TRBJ1-1	.	TGCGCCAGCAGCTTGGGAGGGACTAACCAACAGGAAGCTTTCTTT	CASSLGGTNQQEAFF
.	TRBV12-1	TRBJ2-2	.	TGTGCCAGCACTTCTGGGGGGGCCGAGAACACCGGGGAGCTGTTTTTT	CASTSGGAENTGELFF